The 14 T cell receptor beta chains below come from one sample, sequenced in a study of blood T cells in healthy people across ages. A second PCR, run for about 7 to 11 cycles, used a sample-barcoded 5' primer plus a J-beta primer mix. TCRdb reanalysed the 5' RACE reads using MiXCR and keeps one entry per CDR3 protein. The sample contains 800,000 to 1,000,000 distinct CDR3 sequences, 40% to 60% of which appear only once. The sample comprised blood. The receptors here all came from a man aged 25 to 45 in good health.

This clonotype was seen repeatedly, ten times or more. This rearrangement joins TRBV29-1 to TRBJ2-5, with D possibly being TRBD1 or TRBD2 (5 bases each). The V end lost 1 base, the J end lost 7 bases, and 13 bases lay between the germline ends. This CDR3 region has 13 residues. Germline V lookup: CDR1 SQVTM, CDR2 ANQGSEA. The CDR3 nucleotides read TGCAGCGTTGAAGTTAATCAGGGAGTGACCCAGTACTTC. It codes for CSVEVNQGVTQYF.

The chain uses TRBV21-1 and TRBJ2-6; no check of the table's D call, TRBD1, against the DNA was made. TRBV21-1 is marked as a pseudogene. This CDR3 contains 20 residues. The CDR3 sequence: CASSKKTIGTGANGANVLTF. The CDR3 region has the DNA TGTGCCAGCAGCAAAAAAACCATCGGGACAGGGGCTAACGGGGCCAACGTCCTGACTTTC.

This clonotype has a handful of counts. The chain recombines TRBV6-1 with TRBJ2-5, with D unclear. This CDR3 comprises 10 residues. The germline V and J ends were trimmed by 8 bases and 4 bases, with 5 bases remaining between them. The germline V gene encodes CDR1 MNHNS and CDR2 SASEGT. CDR3: CASVGETQYF. DNA of the CDR3: TGTGCCAGCGTCGGAGAGACCCAGTACTTC.

This clonotype was detected a few times. CDR3 coding DNA: TGCGCCAGCAGACGAGGATGTTCAGACAGAGCTAACTATGGCTACACCTTC. This sequence encodes CASRRGCSDRANYGYTF. The chain uses TRBV4-1 and TRBJ1-2; D is perhaps TRBD1 (5 bases). V shed 6 bases and J shed 0 bases, with 20 bases lying between them. The CDR3 runs to 17 residues. CDR1 is MGHRA, CDR2 YSYEKL, per germline.

This chain joins TRBV4-2 and TRBJ1-4, with a possible D match to TRBD1 (5 bases). Germline values: CDR1 LGHNA, CDR2 YNFKEQ. The ends were cut back, 0 bases at V and 8 bases at J, with 13 bases in the middle. The CDR3 spans 15 residues. The CDR3 sequence is CASSQDRGPAEKLFF. The CDR3 DNA is TGTGCCAGCAGCCAAGATAGGGGTCCCGCCGAAAAACTGTTTTTT.

The rearrangement links TRBV4-1 to TRBJ2-3; 8 nucleotides align to TRBD1. The V gene end was trimmed by 0 bases and the J gene end by 2 bases; junction bases not matched to a gene: 13. The CDR3 length is 19 residues. The V gene's germline CDR1 is MGHRA and CDR2 YSYEKL. The CDR3 DNA reads TGCGCCAGCAGCCAAGAACGTAACTTACAGGGGGGTCCCACAGATACGCAGTATTTT. Protein sequence: CASSQERNLQGGPTDTQYF.

The V call is TRBV21-1, the J call TRBJ1-5. TRBV21-1 is marked as a pseudogene. CDR3 length equals 15 residues. The chain's CDR3 is CASSKYTAGNQPQHF. CDR3 bases: TGTGCCAGCAGCAAATACACCGCCGGCAATCAGCCCCAGCATTTT.

This chain joins TRBV20-1 and TRBJ1-5; TRBD1 agrees at 9 bases. J gave up 5 bases and V 4 bases, and 3 bases lay outside the gene matches. There are 13 residues in the CDR3. Looked up from germline, CDR1 is DFQATT and CDR2 is SNEGSKA (reference sequence). This CDR3 is CSAKTGGDQPQHF. CDR3 sequence (DNA): TGCAGTGCTAAAACAGGGGGCGATCAGCCCCAGCATTTT.

This rearrangement joins TRBV6-2 or TRBV6-3 to TRBJ2-1; 8 nucleotides agree with TRBD2. Germline assignment: CDR1 MNHEY and CDR2 SVGEGT. There are 15 residues in the CDR3. V gave up 0 bases and J gave up 3 bases; unmatched junction bases: 1. CDR3 DNA sequence: TGTGCCAGCAGTTACTCTAGCGGGATCTACAATGAGCAGTTCTTC. Translating it yields CASSYSSGIYNEQFF.

The sample holds a few counts of this clonotype. The rearrangement joins TRBV4-1 to TRBJ1-2; no clear D. Germline values: CDR1 MGHRA, CDR2 YSYEKL. V shed 8 bases and J shed 5 bases, with 18 bases lying between them. CDR3 size: 14 residues. CDR3 nucleotide sequence: TGCGCCAGCCTTGAGACCTTGGGAGCGTATGGCTACACCTTC. This translates into CASLETLGAYGYTF.

V usage is TRBV20-1 and J usage is TRBJ1-2; tentatively, D is TRBD1 (5 bases). V lost 1 base, J lost 4 bases, and 13 bases lay in between. Germline CDR1 and CDR2: DFQATT and SNEGSKA (reference sequence). This CDR3 spans 14 amino acids. The CDR3 sequence: CSARAGLGGYGYTF. CDR3 nucleotide sequence: TGCAGTGCTAGAGCAGGGCTAGGAGGCTATGGCTACACCTTC.

The chain is built from TRBV6-6 and TRBJ2-3; D is uncertain. The CDR3 spans 14 residues. Germline assignment: CDR1 MNHNY and CDR2 SVGAGI (reference sequence). The ends were cut back, 2 bases at V and 2 bases at J, with 8 bases in the middle. Here the CDR3 DNA reads TGTGCCAGCAGTTACCCAGAAACCACAGATACGCAGTATTTT. Translation gives CASSYPETTDTQYF.

The V and J genes are TRBV5-1 and TRBJ2-3; TRBD2 agrees at 16 bases. Trimming took 2 bases from V and 5 from J; bases not matched to a gene: 11. The CDR3 length is 19 residues. Germline V gene data show CDR1 as SGHRS and CDR2 as YFSETQ. Written as DNA, the CDR3 is TGCGCCAGCAGCTTACAGCCGGGACTAGCGGGGGGGCTGAGAGATACGCAGTATTTT. It is translated as CASSLQPGLAGGLRDTQYF.

The count of this clonotype is one. For the CDR3, the DNA is TGCAGCGTAGCGGCCACGGGGACCTATGGCTACACCTTC. Translated, it gives CSVAATGTYGYTF. V usage is TRBV29-1 and J usage is TRBJ1-2, with D maybe TRBD1 (5 bases). Per germline, CDR1 SQVTM and CDR2 ANQGSEA. V gave up 6 bases and J gave up 4 bases, with 15 bases separating them. The CDR3 contains 13 residues.